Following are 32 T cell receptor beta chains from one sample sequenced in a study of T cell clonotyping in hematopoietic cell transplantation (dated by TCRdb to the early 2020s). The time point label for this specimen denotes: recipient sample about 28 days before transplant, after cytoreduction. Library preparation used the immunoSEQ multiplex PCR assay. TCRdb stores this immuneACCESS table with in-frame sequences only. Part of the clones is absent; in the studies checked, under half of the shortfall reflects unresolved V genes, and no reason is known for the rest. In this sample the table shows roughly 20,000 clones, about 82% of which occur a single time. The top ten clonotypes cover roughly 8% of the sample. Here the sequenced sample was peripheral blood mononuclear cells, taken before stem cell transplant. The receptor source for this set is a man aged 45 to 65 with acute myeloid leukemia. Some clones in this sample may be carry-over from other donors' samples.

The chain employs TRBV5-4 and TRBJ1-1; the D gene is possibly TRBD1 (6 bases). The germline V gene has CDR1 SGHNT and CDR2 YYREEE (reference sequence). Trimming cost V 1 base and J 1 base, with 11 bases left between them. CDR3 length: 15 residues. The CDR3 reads CASSLYPTGNTEAFF. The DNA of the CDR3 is TGTGCCAGCAGCTTGTATCCGACAGGGAACACTGAAGCTTTCTTT.

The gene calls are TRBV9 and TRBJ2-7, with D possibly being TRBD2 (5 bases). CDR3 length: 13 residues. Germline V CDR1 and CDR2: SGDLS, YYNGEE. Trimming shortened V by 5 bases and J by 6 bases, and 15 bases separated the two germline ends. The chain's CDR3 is CASSASGESEQYF. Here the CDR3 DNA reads TGTGCCAGCAGTGCATCCGGGGAGTCCGAGCAGTACTTC.

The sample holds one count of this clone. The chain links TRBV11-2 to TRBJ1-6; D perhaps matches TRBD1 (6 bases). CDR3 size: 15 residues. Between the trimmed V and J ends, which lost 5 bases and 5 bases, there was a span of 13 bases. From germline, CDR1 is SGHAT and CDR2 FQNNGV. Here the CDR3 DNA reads TGTGCCAGCAGCCGGGGGGGCAAGGATAATTCACCCCTCCACTTT. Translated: CASSRGGKDNSPLHF.

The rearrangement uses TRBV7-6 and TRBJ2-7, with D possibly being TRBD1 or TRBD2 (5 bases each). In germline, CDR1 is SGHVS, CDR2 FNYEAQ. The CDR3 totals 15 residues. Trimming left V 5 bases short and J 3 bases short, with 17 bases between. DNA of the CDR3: TGTGCCAGCAGCCGGGACGCAACCCTAAACTACGAGCAGTACTTC. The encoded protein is CASSRDATLNYEQYF.

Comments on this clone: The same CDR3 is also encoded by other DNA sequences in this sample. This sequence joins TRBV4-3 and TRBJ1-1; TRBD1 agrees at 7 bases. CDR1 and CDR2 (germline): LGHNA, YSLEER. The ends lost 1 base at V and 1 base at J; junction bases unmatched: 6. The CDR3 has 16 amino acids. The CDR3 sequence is CASSQAVGGSNTEAFF. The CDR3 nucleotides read TGCGCCAGCAGCCAAGCCGTAGGGGGCTCGAACACTGAAGCTTTCTTT.

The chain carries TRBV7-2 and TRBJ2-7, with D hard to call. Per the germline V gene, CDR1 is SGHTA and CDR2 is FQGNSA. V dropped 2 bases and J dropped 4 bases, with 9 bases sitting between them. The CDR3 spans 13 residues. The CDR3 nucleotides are TGTGCCAGCAGCTTAATGGGTGGGTACGAGCAGTACTTC. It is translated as CASSLMGGYEQYF.

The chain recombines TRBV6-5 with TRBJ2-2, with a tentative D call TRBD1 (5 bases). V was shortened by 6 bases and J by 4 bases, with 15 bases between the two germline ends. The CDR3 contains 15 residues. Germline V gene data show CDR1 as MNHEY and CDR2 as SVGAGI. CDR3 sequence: CASSRDSFPTGELFF. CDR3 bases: TGTGCCAGCAGCCGAGACAGTTTCCCCACCGGGGAGCTGTTTTTT.

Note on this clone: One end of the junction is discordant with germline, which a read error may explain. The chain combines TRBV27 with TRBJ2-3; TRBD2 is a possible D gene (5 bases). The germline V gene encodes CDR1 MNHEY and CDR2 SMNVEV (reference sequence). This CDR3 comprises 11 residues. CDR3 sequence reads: CASKSEDALCF. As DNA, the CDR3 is TGTGCCAGTAAGTCGGAGGACGCTCTTTGCTTT.

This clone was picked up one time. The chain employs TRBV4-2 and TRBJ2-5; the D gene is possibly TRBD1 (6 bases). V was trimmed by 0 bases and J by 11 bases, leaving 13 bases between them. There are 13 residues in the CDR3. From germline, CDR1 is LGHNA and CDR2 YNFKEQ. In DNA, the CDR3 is TGTGCCAGCAGCCAAGATACACAGGGTATGCAGTACTTC. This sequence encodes CASSQDTQGMQYF.

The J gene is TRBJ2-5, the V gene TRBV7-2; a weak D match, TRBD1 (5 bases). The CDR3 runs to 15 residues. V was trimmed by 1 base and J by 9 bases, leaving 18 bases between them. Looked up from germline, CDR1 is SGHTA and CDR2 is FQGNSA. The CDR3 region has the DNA TGTGCCAGCAGCTTAGTGGGTCCCAGGGATTCCCCCCAGTACTTC. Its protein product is CASSLVGPRDSPQYF. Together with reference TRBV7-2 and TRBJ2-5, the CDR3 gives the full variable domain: GAGVSQSPSNKVTEKGKDVELRCDPISGHTALYWYRQSLGQGLEFLIYFQGNSAPDKSGLPSDRFSAERTGGSVSTLTIQRTQQEDSAVYLCASSLVGPRDSPQYFGPGTRLLVL.

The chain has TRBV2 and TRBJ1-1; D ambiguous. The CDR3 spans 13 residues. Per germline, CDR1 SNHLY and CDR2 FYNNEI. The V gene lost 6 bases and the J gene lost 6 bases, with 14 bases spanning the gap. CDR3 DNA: TGTGCCAGCAGATCCCCAGTTCGGGCTGAAGCTTTCTTT. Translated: CASRSPVRAEAFF.

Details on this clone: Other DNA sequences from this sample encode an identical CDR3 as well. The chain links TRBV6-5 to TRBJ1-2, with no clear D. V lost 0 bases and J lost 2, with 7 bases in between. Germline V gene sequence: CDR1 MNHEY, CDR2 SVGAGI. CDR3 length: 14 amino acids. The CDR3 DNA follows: TGTGCCAGCAGTTACTCGGGGAGGAACTATGGCTACACCTTC. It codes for CASSYSGRNYGYTF.

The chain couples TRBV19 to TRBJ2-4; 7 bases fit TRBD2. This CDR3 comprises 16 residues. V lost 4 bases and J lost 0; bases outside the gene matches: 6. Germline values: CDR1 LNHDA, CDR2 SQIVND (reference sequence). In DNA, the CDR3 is TGTGCCAGTAGTACGGGGGGATGGGGAGCCAAAAACATTCAGTACTTC. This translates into CASSTGGWGAKNIQYF.

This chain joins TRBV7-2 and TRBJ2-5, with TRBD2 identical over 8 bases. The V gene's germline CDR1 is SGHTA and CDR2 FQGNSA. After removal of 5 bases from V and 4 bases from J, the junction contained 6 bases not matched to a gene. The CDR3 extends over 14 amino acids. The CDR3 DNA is TGTGCCAGCAGCCCGCGTAGCGGGGCAGAGACCCAGTACTTC. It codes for CASSPRSGAETQYF.

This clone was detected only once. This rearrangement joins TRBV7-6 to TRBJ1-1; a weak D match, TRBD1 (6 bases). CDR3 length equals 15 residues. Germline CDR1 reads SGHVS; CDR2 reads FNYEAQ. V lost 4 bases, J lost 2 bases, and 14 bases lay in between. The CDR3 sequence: CASSYRSGGNTEAFF. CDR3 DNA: TGTGCCAGCAGCTATAGATCTGGGGGCAACACTGAAGCTTTCTTT.

CDR3 bases: TGTGCCAGCAGTTACTCTGAGGGGTGGAATTCACCCCTCCACTTT. Translating it yields CASSYSEGWNSPLHF. The chain joins TRBV6-6 to TRBJ1-6, with a weak D call TRBD1 (5 bases). This CDR3 spans 15 amino acids. Germline V gene lookup returns CDR1 MNHNY and CDR2 SVGAGI (reference sequence). V shed 0 bases and J shed 7 bases, with 10 bases lying between them.

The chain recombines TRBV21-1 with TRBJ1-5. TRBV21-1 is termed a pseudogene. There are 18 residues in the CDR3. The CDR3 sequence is CASSYVEGGAKGSQPQHF. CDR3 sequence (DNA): TGTGCCAGCAGCTACGTAGAAGGGGGGGCGAAGGGAAGTCAGCCCCAGCATTTT.

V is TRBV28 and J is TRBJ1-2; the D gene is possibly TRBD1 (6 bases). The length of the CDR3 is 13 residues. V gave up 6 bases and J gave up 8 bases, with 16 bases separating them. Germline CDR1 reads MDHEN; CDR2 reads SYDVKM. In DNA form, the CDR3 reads TGTGCCAGCAGCCCCTCAGGGGCGGCGGGCTACACCTTC. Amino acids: CASSPSGAAGYTF.

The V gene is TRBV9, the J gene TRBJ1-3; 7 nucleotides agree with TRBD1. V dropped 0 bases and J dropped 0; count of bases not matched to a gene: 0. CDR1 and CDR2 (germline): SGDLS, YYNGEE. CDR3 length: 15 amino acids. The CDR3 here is CASSVGDSSGNTIYF. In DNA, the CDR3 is TGTGCCAGCAGCGTAGGGGACAGCTCTGGAAACACCATATATTTT.

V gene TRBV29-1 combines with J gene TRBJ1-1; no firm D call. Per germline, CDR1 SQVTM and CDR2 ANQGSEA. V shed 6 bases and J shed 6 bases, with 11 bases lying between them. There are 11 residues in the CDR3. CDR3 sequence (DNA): TGCAGCGTAAAAGGAAGGGCTGAAGCTTTCTTT. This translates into CSVKGRAEAFF.

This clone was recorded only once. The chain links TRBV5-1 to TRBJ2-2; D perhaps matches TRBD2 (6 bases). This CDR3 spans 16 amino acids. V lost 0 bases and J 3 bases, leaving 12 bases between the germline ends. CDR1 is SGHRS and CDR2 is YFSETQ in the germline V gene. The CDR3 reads CASSLAGGVDTGELFF. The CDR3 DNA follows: TGCGCCAGCAGCTTGGCCGGGGGTGTTGACACCGGGGAGCTGTTTTTT. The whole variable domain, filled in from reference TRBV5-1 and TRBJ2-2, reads KAGVTQTPRYLIKTRGQQVTLSCSPISGHRSVSWYQQTPGQGLQFLFEYFSETQRNKGNFPGRFSGRQFSNSRSEMNVSTLELGDSALYLCASSLAGGVDTGELFFGEGSRLTVL.

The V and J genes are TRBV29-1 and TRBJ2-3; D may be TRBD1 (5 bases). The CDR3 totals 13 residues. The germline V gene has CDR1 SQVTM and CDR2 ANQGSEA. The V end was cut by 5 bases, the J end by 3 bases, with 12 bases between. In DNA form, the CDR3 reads TGCAGCGTTAAAGGACAAGGAACAGATACGCAGTATTTT. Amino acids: CSVKGQGTDTQYF.

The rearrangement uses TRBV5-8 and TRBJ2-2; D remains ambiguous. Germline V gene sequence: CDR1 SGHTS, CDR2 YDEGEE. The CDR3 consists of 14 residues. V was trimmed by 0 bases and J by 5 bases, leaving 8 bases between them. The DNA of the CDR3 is TGTGCCAGCAGCTTGGATGGTGCGACCGGGGAGCTGTTTTTT. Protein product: CASSLDGATGELFF.

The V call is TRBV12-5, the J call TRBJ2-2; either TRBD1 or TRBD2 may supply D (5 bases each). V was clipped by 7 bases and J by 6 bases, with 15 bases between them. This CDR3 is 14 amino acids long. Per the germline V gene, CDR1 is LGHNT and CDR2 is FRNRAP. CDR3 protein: CASARDGFPGELFF. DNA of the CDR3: TGTGCTAGTGCCCGGGACGGCTTCCCCGGGGAGCTGTTTTTT. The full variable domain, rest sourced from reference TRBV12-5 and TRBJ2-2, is DARVTQTPRHKVTEMGQEVTMRCQPILGHNTVFWYRQTMMQGLELLAYFRNRAPLDDSGMPKDRFSAEMPDATLATLKIQPSEPRDSAVYFCASARDGFPGELFFGEGSRLTVL.

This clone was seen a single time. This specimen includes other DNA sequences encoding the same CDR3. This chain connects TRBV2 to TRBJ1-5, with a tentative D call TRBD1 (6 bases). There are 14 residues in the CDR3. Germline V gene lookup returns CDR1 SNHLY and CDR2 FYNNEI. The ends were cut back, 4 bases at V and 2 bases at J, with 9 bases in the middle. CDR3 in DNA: TGTGCCAGCAGTGCCAGGACAGGCAATCAGCCCCAGCATTTT. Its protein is CASSARTGNQPQHF. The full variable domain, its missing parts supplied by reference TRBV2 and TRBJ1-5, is EPEVTQTPSHQVTQMGQEVILRCVPISNHLYFYWYRQILGQKVEFLVSFYNNEISEKSEIFDDQFSVERPDGSNFTLKIRSTKLEDSAMYFCASSARTGNQPQHFGDGTRLSIL.

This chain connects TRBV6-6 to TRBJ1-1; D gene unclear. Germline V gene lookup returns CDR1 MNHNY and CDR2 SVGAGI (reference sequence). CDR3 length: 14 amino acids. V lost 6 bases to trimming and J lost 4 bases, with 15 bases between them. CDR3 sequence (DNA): TGTGCCAGCAGCCTAAGTGGTCAGACCACTGAAGCTTTCTTT. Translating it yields CASSLSGQTTEAFF.

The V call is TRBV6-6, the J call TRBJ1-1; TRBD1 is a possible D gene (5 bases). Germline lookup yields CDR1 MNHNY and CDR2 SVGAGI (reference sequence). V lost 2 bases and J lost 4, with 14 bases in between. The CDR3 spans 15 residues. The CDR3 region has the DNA TGTGCCAGCAGTTACGGGCGGGGCGCGGCCACTGAAGCTTTCTTT. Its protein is CASSYGRGAATEAFF.

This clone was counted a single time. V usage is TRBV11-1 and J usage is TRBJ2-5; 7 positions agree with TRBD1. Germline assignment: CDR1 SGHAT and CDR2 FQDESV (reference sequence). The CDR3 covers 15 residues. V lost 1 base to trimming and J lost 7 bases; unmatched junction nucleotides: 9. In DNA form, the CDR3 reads TGTGCCAGCAGCTTAGAAGGTCGACGGACAGGGACCCAGTACTTC. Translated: CASSLEGRRTGTQYF.

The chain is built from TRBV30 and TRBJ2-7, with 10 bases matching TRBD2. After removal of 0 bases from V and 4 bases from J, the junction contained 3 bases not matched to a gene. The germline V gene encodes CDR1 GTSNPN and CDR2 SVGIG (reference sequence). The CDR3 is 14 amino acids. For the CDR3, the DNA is TGTGCCTGGAGTGTCGGTAGCGGGGGGTACGAGCAGTACTTC. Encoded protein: CAWSVGSGGYEQYF.

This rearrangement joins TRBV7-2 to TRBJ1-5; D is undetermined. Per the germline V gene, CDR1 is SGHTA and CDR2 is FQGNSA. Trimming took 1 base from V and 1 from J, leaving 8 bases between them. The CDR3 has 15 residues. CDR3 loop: CASSLVSQSNQPQHF. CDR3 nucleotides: TGTGCCAGCAGCTTAGTATCACAGAGCAATCAGCCCCAGCATTTT.

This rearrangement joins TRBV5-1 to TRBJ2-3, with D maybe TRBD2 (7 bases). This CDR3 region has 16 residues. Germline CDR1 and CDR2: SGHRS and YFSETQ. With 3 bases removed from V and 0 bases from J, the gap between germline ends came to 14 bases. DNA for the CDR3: TGCGCCAGCAGCTGGGGGCGGGGGACGAGCACAGATACGCAGTATTTT. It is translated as CASSWGRGTSTDTQYF.

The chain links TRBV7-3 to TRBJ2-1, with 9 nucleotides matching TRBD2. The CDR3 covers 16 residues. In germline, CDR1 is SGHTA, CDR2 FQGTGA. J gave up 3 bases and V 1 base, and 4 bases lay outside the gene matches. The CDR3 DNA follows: TGTGCCAGCAGCTTAAACGGCGGGGGGGACTACAATGAGCAGTTCTTC. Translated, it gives CASSLNGGGDYNEQFF.